Each of the 10 T cell receptor beta chains below was sequenced from the same sample in a study of cytomegalovirus exposure and HLA in healthy donors. Primers for the PCR totalled 60 Vbeta and 13 Jbeta. Produced via immunoSEQ multiplex PCR; TCRdb's table is partial and in-frame only. The sample's table shows around 200,000 clones. Material for sequencing was PBMCs. These receptors all come from a woman aged 25 to 39 in good health and CMV-seropositive.

This chain uses TRBV5-1 with TRBJ2-5, with D perhaps TRBD2 (5 bases). The CDR3 is made up of 14 amino acids. The germline gives CDR1 SGHRS, CDR2 YFSETQ. The V and J ends lost 4 bases and 1 base respectively, with 11 bases between them. The CDR3 sequence is CASSVLEVQETQYF. For the CDR3, the DNA is TGCGCCAGCAGCGTACTAGAGGTCCAAGAGACCCAGTACTTC.

The rearrangement joins TRBV5-1 to TRBJ2-4; 8 bases agree with TRBD1. Germline trimming cut 3 bases from V and 0 bases from J; bases unmatched to any gene: 2. Germline CDR1 reads SGHRS; CDR2 reads YFSETQ. CDR3 size: 15 residues. The CDR3 coding sequence is TGCGCCAGCAGCTGGACAGGGCTAGCCAAAAACATTCAGTACTTC. This sequence encodes CASSWTGLAKNIQYF.

The V and J genes are TRBV7-2 and TRBJ2-1; D is unclear. The V gene lost 3 bases and the J gene lost 5 bases, with 8 bases spanning the gap. This CDR3 spans 13 amino acids. CDR1 and CDR2 (germline): SGHTA, FQGNSA. The CDR3 reads CASSFTTHNEQFF. CDR3 in DNA: TGTGCCAGCAGCTTTACCACACACAATGAGCAGTTCTTC.

The V gene is TRBV27, the J gene TRBJ1-6, with 7 bases aligning to TRBD1. Looked up from germline, CDR1 is MNHEY and CDR2 is SMNVEV (reference sequence). The CDR3 is 16 amino acids. The ends lost 3 bases at V and 6 bases at J; junction bases unmatched: 8. The CDR3 coding sequence is TGTGCCAGCAGTTTGACAGGGTGGGGCCTTAATTCACCCCTCCACTTT. This sequence encodes CASSLTGWGLNSPLHF.

J is TRBJ1-2 and V is TRBV30, with D possibly TRBD1 on 5 matching bases. The germline gives CDR1 GTSNPN, CDR2 SVGIG (reference sequence). This CDR3 has 14 amino acids. V was clipped by 5 bases and J by 0 bases, with 13 bases between them. CDR3 sequence (DNA): TGTGCCTGGGGACACCCAACAGCTAACTATGGCTACACCTTC. Translating it yields CAWGHPTANYGYTF.

The chain is built from TRBV7-2 and TRBJ2-7, with TRBD2 matching over 8 bases. CDR3 length: 15 residues. Germline V gene sequence: CDR1 SGHTA, CDR2 FQGNSA. V shed 3 bases, J shed 6 bases, and the junction held 10 bases outside the gene matches. This CDR3 is CASSLWTRTSSEQYF. In nucleotides, the CDR3 is TGTGCCAGCAGCTTGTGGACGCGGACTAGCAGCGAGCAGTACTTC.

The rearrangement joins TRBV30 to TRBJ1-4; tentative D call: TRBD1 (5 bases). V was trimmed by 5 bases and J by 1 base, leaving 11 bases between them. The CDR3 contains 14 residues. The germline gives CDR1 GTSNPN, CDR2 SVGIG (reference sequence). CDR3 sequence (DNA): TGTGCCTGGTCTTTAGGGGTAACTAATGAAAAACTGTTTTTT. It specifies CAWSLGVTNEKLFF. Full variable domain (missing parts from reference TRBV30 and TRBJ1-4): SQTIHQWPATLVQPVGSPLSLECTVEGTSNPNLYWYRQAAGRGLQLLFYSVGIGQISSEVPQNLSASRPQDRQFILSSKKLLLSDSGFYLCAWSLGVTNEKLFFGSGTQLSVL.

The genes are TRBV5-3 and TRBJ2-3, with 8 bases identical to TRBD2. TRBV5-3 belongs to the ORF category, with a function that is uncertain. V shed 1 base and J 4 bases; nucleotides not matched to a gene: 8. This CDR3 has 16 amino acids. DNA of the CDR3: TGTGCCAGAAGCTTGAGGCGGGGGGCCGGGGCAGATACGCAGTATTTT. This sequence encodes CARSLRRGAGADTQYF.

This chain uses TRBV5-4 with TRBJ1-4; maybe TRBD1 (5 bases). Trimming took off 3 bases at V and 7 bases at J, with 16 bases between the two ends. This CDR3 is 15 amino acids long. Germline V lookup: CDR1 SGHNT, CDR2 YYREEE (reference sequence). CDR3 sequence reads: CASSSSIGGVEKLFF. In DNA, the CDR3 is TGTGCCAGCAGCTCCTCCATCGGGGGGGTTGAAAAACTGTTTTTT. Drawing the rest from reference TRBV5-4 and TRBJ1-4, the complete variable domain is ETGVTQSPTHLIKTRGQQVTLRCSSQSGHNTVSWYQQALGQGPQFIFQYYREEENGRGNFPPRFSGLQFPNYSSELNVNALELDDSALYLCASSSSIGGVEKLFFGSGTQLSVL.

The V call is TRBV18, the J call TRBJ1-2; 7 positions match TRBD1. The CDR3 is made up of 15 amino acids. J lost 0 bases, V lost 3 bases, and 4 bases had no gene match. The germline gives CDR1 KGHSH, CDR2 LQKENI. This chain's CDR3 is CASSPGQDPNYGYTF. CDR3 coding DNA: TGTGCCAGCTCACCCGGACAGGACCCTAACTATGGCTACACCTTC.